These T cell receptor beta chains were read from a single sample in a study of cytomegalovirus exposure and HLA in healthy donors. Some clones are missing from TCRdb's copy, which holds only in-frame ones; the method was immunoSEQ multiplex PCR. Of about 190,000 clones listed, roughly 80% were seen once; the top ten hold around 3.3%. The source material was PBMCs. The receptors come from a woman in her 30s in good health and CMV-seropositive. Both conserved end residues are part of each CDR3. D genes are given only for firm matches. The size field is filled for only some rows; it gives once, few, many or a size class.

>TRBV7-2|TRBJ1-6|NA|TRBD1
TGTGCCAGCAGCTCCAAGGACAGGTTCAATTCACCCCTCCACTTT
CASSSKDRFNSPLHF
>TRBV19|TRBJ1-5|few|NA
TGTGCCAGTACGGGGGGACGGCAGCCCCAGCATTTT
CASTGGRQPQHF
>TRBV5-6|TRBJ2-7|NA|TRBD2
TGTGCCAGCAGCTTGGAAGGCGGGAGCACCTACGAGCAGTACTTC
CASSLEGGSTYEQYF
>TRBV7-9|TRBJ1-2|NA|TRBD1
TGTGCCAGCTTAGGGGACAGGGGCGGGCAAGTGAACTATGGCTACACCTTC
CASLGDRGGQVNYGYTF
>TRBV5-4|TRBJ1-1|NA|NA
TGTGCCAGCAGCCTGGGCCAGACTGAAGCTTTCTTT
CASSLGQTEAFF
>TRBV10-3|TRBJ2-3|NA|TRBD2
TGTGCCACCCTGGATGCCTTATCGGGAGGGAGGGGAGATACGCAGTATTTT
CATLDALSGGRGDTQYF
>TRBV28|TRBJ2-1|NA|TRBD2
TGTGCCAGCAGTTTAACAGGCGGGAGCGGTGAGCAGTTCTTC
CASSLTGGSGEQFF
>TRBV9|TRBJ1-2|NA|NA
TGTGCCAGCAGCGTAGTTTCAGTTAACTATGGCTACACCTTC
CASSVVSVNYGYTF
>TRBV4-1|TRBJ2-7|few|TRBD1
TGCGCCAGCAGTCACGGGACAGGGGCCTACGAGCAGTACTTC
CASSHGTGAYEQYF
>TRBV7-9|TRBJ2-5|NA|TRBD2
TGTGCCAGCAGCCCCCGGGTCGGGACTAGGGAGACCCAGTACTTC
CASSPRVGTRETQYF
>TRBV2|TRBJ1-4|once|NA
TGTGCCAGCAGGTATTCGGACAGCCCTAATGAAAAACTGTTTTTT
CASRYSDSPNEKLFF
>TRBV19|TRBJ1-1|few|TRBD1
TGTGCCAGTAGCGACAGGGGGACTGAAGCTTTCTTT
CASSDRGTEAFF
>TRBV5-8|TRBJ2-7|NA|NA
TGTGCCAGCAGCTTCGGTCAGGGGATTACCTACGAGCAGTACTTC
CASSFGQGITYEQYF
>TRBV10-3|TRBJ2-1|NA|NA
TGTGCCATCAGTGAAGAGCAGGGCTACAATGAGCAGTTCTTC
CAISEEQGYNEQFF
>TRBV19|TRBJ1-1|NA|TRBD1
TGTGCCAGTAGTCAGGACAGGGAGACTGAAGCTTTCTTT
CASSQDRETEAFF
>TRBV5-3|TRBJ1-4|NA|NA
TGTGCCAGAGGCCCAGACGCCCCAGGTATCCCTAATGAAAAACTGTTTTTT
CARGPDAPGIPNEKLFF